This T cell receptor beta chain was profiled in a study of blood T cell repertoires in COVID-19 (TCRdb year 2020). Study-wide context: The collaborator samples originated in the United States, Italy and Spain and spanned the acute and convalescent phases of COVID-19. A freely available public database, intended as a resource for researchers studying the immune response to SARS-CoV-2, is where the repertoires were released. Deeply sampled blood TCRbeta repertoires from subjects exposed to, actively infected with, or recovered from COVID-19 were included in the dataset. HLA class I and class II types, where available, came from metadata supplied by the sample provider rather than from assay-based typing. Samples came from the ongoing ImmuneRACE study (first 160 participants) plus 1,254 subjects from 6 global collaborators. The material from the prospective study consisted of cDNA or gDNA derived from T cells, B-cell-depleted T cells, or PBMCs. Nearly every sample came with metadata listing a de-identified subject ID, COVID-19 status, age in years and sex.

Worth noting for this clone: Its antigen is unknown. No base quality values were provided; no much bigger clone lies one nucleotide off.

The immunoSEQ Assay, a bias-controlled multiplex PCR, was used to amplify TCRbeta CDR3 regions from genomic DNA. The original pipeline was this. The number of nucleated cells in each sample was estimated by amplification of reference gene primers within the assay. To quantify the absolute abundance of each unique TCRbeta CDR3 rearrangement, sequence reads were collapsed and filtered. For each sample, productive Simpson clonality was calculated by taking the square root of Simpson's diversity index across productive rearrangements. Held by TCRdb, this immuneACCESS table contains in-frame sequences only and omits some clones. Under half of the omission traces to an unresolved V gene where checked; the cause of the rest is unknown. The V and J calls and clone size are taken from that table; D and trimming were inferred from the DNA. The sample table holds approximately 230,000 clones, of which just over 85% were seen once. The ten largest make up about 2.2% of the sample.

Samples from volunteer blood donors who had recovered from COVID-19 were contributed by a second Seattle source. Whole blood was collected in K2EDTA tubes by collaborating institutions according to the institutions' own protocols. For TCRbeta analysis, collaborators shipped samples in one of three forms: frozen whole blood, isolated PBMCs, or DNA extracted from either of those sample types. Study-level results and caveats: How much clinical and demographic metadata was included differed by source and by participant, and the metadata was provided uncurated.

The TCR was taken from a man between 25 and 39 years old who had recovered from COVID-19. Sequenced sample: peripheral blood.

The CDR3 region: CASSNRGENSPLHF. The DNA sequence is TGTGCCAGTAGTAACAGGGGGGAAAATTCACCCCTCCACTTT. The chain joins TRBV19 to TRBJ1-6, with 8 central nucleotides matching TRBD1. The CDR3, cysteine through phenylalanine, is 14 amino acids long. Solely the CDR3 DNA is kept, with 42 bases framed from the first base. Based on the germline V gene (reference sequence), the CDR1 and CDR2 sequences are LNHDA and SQIVND. Relative to germline, V is missing 4 bases and J is missing 7 bases, with 3 bases of the junction outside any gene match.